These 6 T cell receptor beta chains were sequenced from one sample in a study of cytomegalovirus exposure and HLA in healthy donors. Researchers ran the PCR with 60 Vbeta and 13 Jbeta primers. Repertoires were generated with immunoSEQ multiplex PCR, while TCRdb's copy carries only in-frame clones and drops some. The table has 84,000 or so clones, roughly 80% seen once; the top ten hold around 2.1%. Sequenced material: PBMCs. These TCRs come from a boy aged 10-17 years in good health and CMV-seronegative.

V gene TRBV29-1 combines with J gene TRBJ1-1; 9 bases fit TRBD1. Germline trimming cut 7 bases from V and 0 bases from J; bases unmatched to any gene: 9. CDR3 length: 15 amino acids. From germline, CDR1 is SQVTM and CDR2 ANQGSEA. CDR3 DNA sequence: TGCAGCGGGGGTGACGGACAGGGGATGAACACTGAAGCTTTCTTT. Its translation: CSGGDGQGMNTEAFF.

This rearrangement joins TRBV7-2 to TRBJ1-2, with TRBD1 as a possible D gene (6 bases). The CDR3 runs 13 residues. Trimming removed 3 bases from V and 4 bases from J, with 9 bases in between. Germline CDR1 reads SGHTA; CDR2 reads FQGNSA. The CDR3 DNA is TGTGCCAGCAGCTTGGGGGGGCCCTATGGCTACACCTTC. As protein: CASSLGGPYGYTF.

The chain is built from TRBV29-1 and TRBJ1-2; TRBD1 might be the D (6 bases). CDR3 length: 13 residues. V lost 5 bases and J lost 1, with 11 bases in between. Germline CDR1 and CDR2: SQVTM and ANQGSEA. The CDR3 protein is CSVSRQDNYGYTF. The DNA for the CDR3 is TGCAGCGTTAGTCGACAGGATAACTATGGCTACACCTTC.

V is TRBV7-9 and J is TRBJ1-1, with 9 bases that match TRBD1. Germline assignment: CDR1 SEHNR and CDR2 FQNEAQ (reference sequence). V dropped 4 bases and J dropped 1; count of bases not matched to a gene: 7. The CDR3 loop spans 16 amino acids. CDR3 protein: CASSSPHRGPNTEAFF. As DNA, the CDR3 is TGTGCCAGCAGCTCCCCCCACAGGGGGCCGAACACTGAAGCTTTCTTT.

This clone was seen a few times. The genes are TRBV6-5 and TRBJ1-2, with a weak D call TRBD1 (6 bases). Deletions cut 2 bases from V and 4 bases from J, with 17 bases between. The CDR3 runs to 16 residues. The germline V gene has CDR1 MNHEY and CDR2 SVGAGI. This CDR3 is CASSYDSGEWIYGYTF. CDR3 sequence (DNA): TGTGCCAGCAGTTACGATTCAGGGGAATGGATCTATGGCTACACCTTC.

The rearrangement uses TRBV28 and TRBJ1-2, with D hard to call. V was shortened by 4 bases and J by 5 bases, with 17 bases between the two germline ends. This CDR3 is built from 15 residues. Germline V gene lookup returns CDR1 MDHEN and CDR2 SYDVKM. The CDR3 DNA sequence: TGTGCCAGCAGTTCCTTCTCGACGGGTAGTTATGGCTACACCTTC. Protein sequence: CASSSFSTGSYGYTF.